This TCR beta chain was sequenced for a study of spatial heterogeneity in lung cancer. Study context: Detection consistently yielded more beta chains than alpha chains.

Looked up from germline, CDR1 is MNHEY and CDR2 is SVGAGI. The V end was cut by 4 bases, the J end by 14 bases, with 18 bases between. The CDR3 totals 14 residues. Time point meaning: sample taken at primary tumor resection. The input material, whole RNA from tumor, nontumor lung or frozen PBMC, was sequenced unsorted. Every individual TCR cDNA molecule carried its own unique molecular identifier, which allowed correction of PCR and sequencing errors. MiXCR was run by TCRdb on the 5' RACE reads, yielding one entry per CDR3 protein. The repertoire holds some 11,000 distinct CDR3 sequences, with nearly 4% as singletons. By share, this clonotype ranks as large.

The source was normal lung tissue next to the tumor, collected at surgery. The chain joins TRBV6-5 to TRBJ1-6, with D perhaps matching TRBD1 (6 bases). The origin of this receptor is a male donor with early-stage non-small cell lung cancer. CDR3 bases: TGTGCCAGCAGTTCAGGCAGGGGAGTTTCTTCCCTCCACTTT. It specifies CASSSGRGVSSLHF.